This is a list of T cell receptor beta chains from one sample in a study of vaccination and CD4 T cells after COVID-19. These receptors have no identified antigens. TCRdb used MiXCR to reprocess the PCR reads, holding one entry per CDR3 protein. The data hold some 15,000 distinct CDR3 sequences, with roughly 43% observed a single time. Sequencing was carried out using cultured CD4+ T cells from blood. These TCRs come from a human donor with COVID-19. Both conserved end residues are part of each CDR3. The order of the fields is J gene, V gene, clone size, D gene, CDR3 protein, CDR3 DNA. The D gene is left open where the match is weak. For some rows the clone size is stated as once, few or many, or as a class when expanded; others skip it.

>TRBJ1-2|TRBV20-1|-|-
CSARDPGPLGYGYTF
TGCAGTGCTAGAGACCCGGGCCCCCTGGGGTATGGCTACACCTTC
>TRBJ2-7|TRBV7-2|-|-
CASSLVGGPAEQYF
TGTGCCAGCAGCTTAGTTGGGGGCCCCGCCGAGCAGTACTTC
>TRBJ1-6|TRBV19|-|-
CASRKQESNSPLHF
TGTGCCAGTAGAAAACAGGAATCAAATTCACCCCTCCACTTT
>TRBJ1-5|TRBV2|-|TRBD1
CASRTGDNQPQHF
TGTGCCAGCCGGACAGGGGACAATCAGCCCCAGCATTTT
>TRBJ2-4|TRBV6-1|few|-
CASLTSRNIQYF
TGTGCCAGCCTGACAAGTCGGAACATTCAGTACTTC
>TRBJ2-7|TRBV6-4|-|TRBD1
CASSADPTGTRYF
TGTGCCAGCAGTGCCGACCCGACAGGGACACGGTACTTC
>TRBJ1-6|TRBV20-1|few|-
CSADRGSGSPLHF
TGCAGTGCTGATCGGGGGAGCGGGTCACCCCTCCACTTT
>TRBJ1-1|TRBV12-5|few|TRBD1
CASGLGGVGNTEAFF
TGTGCTAGTGGCCTAGGGGGCGTGGGGAACACTGAAGCTTTCTTT
>TRBJ1-1|TRBV11-2|-|-
CASSPTGPKITEAFF
TGTGCCAGCAGCCCGACCGGGCCAAAGATCACTGAAGCTTTCTTT
>TRBJ1-2|TRBV28|few|TRBD1
CASSTGTGASGYTF
TGTGCCAGCAGTACCGGGACAGGGGCTAGTGGCTACACCTTC
>TRBJ1-3|TRBV7-8|-|TRBD1
CASSLNLAGQGAGNTIYF
TGTGCCAGCAGCTTAAACCTCGCTGGACAGGGGGCTGGTAACACCATATATTTT